These 4 T cell receptor beta chains share one sample of origin, sequenced in a study of blood T cell repertoires in COVID-19. Libraries were prepared by immunoSEQ multiplex PCR; TCRdb keeps only in-frame clonotypes and omits some of them. The sample has approximately 350,000 clones; roughly 90% are singletons. Sequenced material: peripheral blood. The receptor set was obtained from a woman younger than 45 with COVID-19, enrolled during active disease.

This chain joins TRBV7-6 and TRBJ1-4; D is perhaps TRBD1 (6 bases). The V and J ends lost 5 bases and 7 bases respectively, with 20 bases between them. Germline CDR1 reads SGHVS; CDR2 reads FNYEAQ. The CDR3 length is 16 residues. The DNA of the CDR3 is TGTGCCAGCAGCCAAGAACATGCAGGGGTCGGTGAAAAACTGTTTTTT. Protein: CASSQEHAGVGEKLFF.

The chain uses TRBV7-8 and TRBJ2-1; 8 nucleotides agree with TRBD2. CDR1 and CDR2 from the germline V gene are SGHVS and FQNEAQ. The CDR3 extends over 15 amino acids. V shed 5 bases and J 3 bases; nucleotides not matched to a gene: 6. Here the CDR3 reads CASSPGGGIYNEQFF. The DNA of the CDR3 is TGTGCCAGCAGCCCCGGGGGGGGCATCTACAATGAGCAGTTCTTC. The whole variable domain, filled in from reference TRBV7-8 and TRBJ2-1, reads GAGVSQSPRYKVAKRGQDVALRCDPISGHVSLFWYQQALGQGPEFLTYFQNEAQLDKSGLPSDRFFAERPEGSVSTLKIQRTQQEDSAVYLCASSPGGGIYNEQFFGPGTRLTVL.

The chain recombines TRBV7-2 with TRBJ2-1, with D perhaps matching TRBD2 (7 bases). The CDR3 consists of 19 residues. The V end lost 5 bases, the J end lost 0 bases, and 23 bases lay between the germline ends. Germline V lookup: CDR1 SGHTA, CDR2 FQGNSA. The CDR3 spells CASSPIRDWRGPSYNEQFF. The CDR3 DNA reads as TGTGCCAGCAGCCCTATTCGGGATTGGCGGGGGCCCTCCTACAATGAGCAGTTCTTC.

V usage is TRBV5-4 and J usage is TRBJ2-2; 8 bases align to TRBD1. From germline, CDR1 is SGHNT and CDR2 YYREEE (reference sequence). The CDR3 is made up of 15 amino acids. V shed 4 bases, J shed 1 base, and the junction held 3 bases outside the gene matches. The CDR3 region is CASSAGTGNTGELFF. The CDR3 region has the DNA TGTGCCAGCAGCGCAGGGACAGGGAACACCGGGGAGCTGTTTTTT.